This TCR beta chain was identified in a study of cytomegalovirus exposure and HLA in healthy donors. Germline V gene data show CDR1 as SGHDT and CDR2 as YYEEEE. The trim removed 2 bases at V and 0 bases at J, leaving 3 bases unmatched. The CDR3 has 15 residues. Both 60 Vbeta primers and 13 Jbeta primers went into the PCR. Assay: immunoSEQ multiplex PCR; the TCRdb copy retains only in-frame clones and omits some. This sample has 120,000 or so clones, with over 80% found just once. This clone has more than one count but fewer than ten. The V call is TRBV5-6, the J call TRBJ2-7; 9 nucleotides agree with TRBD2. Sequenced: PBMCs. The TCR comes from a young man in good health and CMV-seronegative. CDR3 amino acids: CASSLAGGPSYEQYF. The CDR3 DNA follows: TGTGCCAGCAGCTTAGCGGGGGGCCCCTCCTACGAGCAGTACTTC.